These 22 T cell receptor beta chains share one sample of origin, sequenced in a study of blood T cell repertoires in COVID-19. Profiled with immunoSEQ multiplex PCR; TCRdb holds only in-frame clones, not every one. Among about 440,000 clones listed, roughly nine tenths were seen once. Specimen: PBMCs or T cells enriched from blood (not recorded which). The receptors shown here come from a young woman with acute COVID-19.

CDR3 nucleotides: TGTGCCAGCAGTGGGACTAGCGGCTACAATGAGCAGTTCTTC. It specifies CASSGTSGYNEQFF. V usage is TRBV6-2 or TRBV6-3 and J usage is TRBJ2-1; TRBD2 matches 11 bases. CDR1 is MNHEY and CDR2 is SVGEGT in the germline V gene. The CDR3 is made up of 14 amino acids. Trimming removed 5 bases from V and 3 bases from J; junction bases left unmatched: 0.

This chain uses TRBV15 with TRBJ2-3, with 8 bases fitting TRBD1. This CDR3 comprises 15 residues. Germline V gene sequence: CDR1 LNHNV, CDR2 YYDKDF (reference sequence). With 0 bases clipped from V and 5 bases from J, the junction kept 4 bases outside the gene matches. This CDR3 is CATSREGQVLDTQYF. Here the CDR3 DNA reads TGTGCCACCAGCAGAGAGGGACAGGTTCTAGATACGCAGTATTTT.

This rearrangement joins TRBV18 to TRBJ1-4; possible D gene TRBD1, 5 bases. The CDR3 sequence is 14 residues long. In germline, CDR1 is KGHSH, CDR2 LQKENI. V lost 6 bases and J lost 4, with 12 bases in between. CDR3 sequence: CASSGGTVNEKLFF. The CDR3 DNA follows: TGTGCCAGCTCGGGAGGGACGGTTAATGAAAAACTGTTTTTT.

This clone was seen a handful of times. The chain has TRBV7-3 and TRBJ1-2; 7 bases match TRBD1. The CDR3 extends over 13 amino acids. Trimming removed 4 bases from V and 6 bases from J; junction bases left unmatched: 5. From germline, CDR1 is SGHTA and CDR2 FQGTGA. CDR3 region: CASSYRQGNGYTF. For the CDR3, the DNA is TGTGCCAGCAGCTATCGACAGGGCAATGGCTACACCTTC.

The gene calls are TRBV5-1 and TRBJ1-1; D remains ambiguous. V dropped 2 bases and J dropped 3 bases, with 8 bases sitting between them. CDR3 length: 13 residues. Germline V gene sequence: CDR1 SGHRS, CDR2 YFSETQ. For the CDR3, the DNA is TGCGCCAGCAGCTTTGCCAGTTACACTGAAGCTTTCTTT. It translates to CASSFASYTEAFF.

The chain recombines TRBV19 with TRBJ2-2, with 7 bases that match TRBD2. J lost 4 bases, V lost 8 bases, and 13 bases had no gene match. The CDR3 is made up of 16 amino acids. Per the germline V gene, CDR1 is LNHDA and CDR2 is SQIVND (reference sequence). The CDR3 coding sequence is TGTGCCAGTCTTCACTCGCGGGGGTTGGGCACCGGGGAGCTGTTTTTT. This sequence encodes CASLHSRGLGTGELFF. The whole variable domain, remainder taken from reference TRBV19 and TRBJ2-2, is DGGITQSPKYLFRKEGQNVTLSCEQNLNHDAMYWYRQDPGQGLRLIYYSQIVNDFQKGDIAEGYSVSREKKESFPLTVTSAQKNPTAFYLCASLHSRGLGTGELFFGEGSRLTVL.

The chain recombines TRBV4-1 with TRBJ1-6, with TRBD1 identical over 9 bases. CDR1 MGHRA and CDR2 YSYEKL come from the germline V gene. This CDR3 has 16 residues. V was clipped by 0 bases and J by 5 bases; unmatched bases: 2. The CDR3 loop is CASSQEGQGNNSPLHF. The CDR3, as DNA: TGCGCCAGCAGCCAAGAAGGACAGGGGAATAATTCACCCCTCCACTTT.

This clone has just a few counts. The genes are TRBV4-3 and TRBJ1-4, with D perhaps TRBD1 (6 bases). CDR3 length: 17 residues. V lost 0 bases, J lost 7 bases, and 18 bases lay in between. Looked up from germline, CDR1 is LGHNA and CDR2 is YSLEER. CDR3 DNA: TGCGCCAGCAGCCAAGATCTCGGAGTAGGGGGTACTGAAAAACTGTTTTTT. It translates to CASSQDLGVGGTEKLFF.

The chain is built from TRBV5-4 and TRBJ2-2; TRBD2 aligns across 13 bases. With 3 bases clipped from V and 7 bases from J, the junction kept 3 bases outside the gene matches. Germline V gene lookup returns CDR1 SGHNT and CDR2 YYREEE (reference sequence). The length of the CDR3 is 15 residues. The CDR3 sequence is CASSSRTSGGGELFF. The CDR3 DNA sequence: TGTGCCAGCAGCTCAAGGACTAGCGGGGGCGGGGAGCTGTTTTTT.

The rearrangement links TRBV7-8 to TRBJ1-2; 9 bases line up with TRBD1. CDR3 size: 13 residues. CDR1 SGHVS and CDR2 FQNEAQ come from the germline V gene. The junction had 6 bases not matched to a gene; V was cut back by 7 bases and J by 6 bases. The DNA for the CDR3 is TGTGCCAGCACCCCAAGACAGGGGGATGGCTACACCTTC. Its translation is CASTPRQGDGYTF. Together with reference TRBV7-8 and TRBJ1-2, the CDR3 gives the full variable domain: GAGVSQSPRYKVAKRGQDVALRCDPISGHVSLFWYQQALGQGPEFLTYFQNEAQLDKSGLPSDRFFAERPEGSVSTLKIQRTQQEDSAVYLCASTPRQGDGYTFGSGTRLTVV.

In nucleotides, the CDR3 is TGCAGTGCTAGTCCTAGCGGGGGATCCCAGCCAGATACGCAGTATTTT. Amino acids: CSASPSGGSQPDTQYF. V usage is TRBV20-1 and J usage is TRBJ2-3; 10 positions agree with TRBD2. V shed 3 bases and J 4 bases; nucleotides not matched to a gene: 10. This CDR3 is 16 amino acids long. Germline V CDR1 and CDR2: DFQATT, SNEGSKA (reference sequence).

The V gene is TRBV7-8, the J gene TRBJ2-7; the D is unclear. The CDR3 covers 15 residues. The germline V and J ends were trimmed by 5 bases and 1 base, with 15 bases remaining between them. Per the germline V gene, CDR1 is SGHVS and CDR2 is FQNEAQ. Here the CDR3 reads CASSREVRFSYEQYF. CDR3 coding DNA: TGTGCCAGCAGCCGCGAGGTTAGGTTTTCCTACGAGCAGTACTTC.

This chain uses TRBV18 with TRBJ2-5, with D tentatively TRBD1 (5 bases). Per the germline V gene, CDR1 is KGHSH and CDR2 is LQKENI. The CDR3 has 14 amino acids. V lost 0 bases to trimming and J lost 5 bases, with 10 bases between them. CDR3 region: CASSPPGLPETQYF. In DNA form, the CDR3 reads TGTGCCAGCTCACCACCGGGGCTGCCGGAGACCCAGTACTTC.

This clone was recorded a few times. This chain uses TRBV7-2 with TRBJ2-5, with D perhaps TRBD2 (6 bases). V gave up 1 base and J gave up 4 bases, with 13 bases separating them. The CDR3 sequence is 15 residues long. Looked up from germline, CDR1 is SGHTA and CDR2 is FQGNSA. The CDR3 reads CASSLGGLIRETQYF. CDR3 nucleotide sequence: TGTGCCAGCAGCTTAGGGGGACTGATAAGAGAGACCCAGTACTTC.

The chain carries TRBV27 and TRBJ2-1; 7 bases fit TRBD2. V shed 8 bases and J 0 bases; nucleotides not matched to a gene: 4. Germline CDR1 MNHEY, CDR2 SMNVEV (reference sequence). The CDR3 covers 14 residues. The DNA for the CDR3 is TGTGCCAGCTGGCCTAGCGGCTCCTACAATGAGCAGTTCTTC. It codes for CASWPSGSYNEQFF.

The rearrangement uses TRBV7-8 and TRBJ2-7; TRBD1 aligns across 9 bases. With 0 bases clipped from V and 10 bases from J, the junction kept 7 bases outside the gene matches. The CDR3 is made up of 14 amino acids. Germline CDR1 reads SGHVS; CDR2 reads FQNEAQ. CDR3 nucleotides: TGTGCCAGCAGCTTAGCCACCGGGACAGGGTACCAGTACTTC. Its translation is CASSLATGTGYQYF.

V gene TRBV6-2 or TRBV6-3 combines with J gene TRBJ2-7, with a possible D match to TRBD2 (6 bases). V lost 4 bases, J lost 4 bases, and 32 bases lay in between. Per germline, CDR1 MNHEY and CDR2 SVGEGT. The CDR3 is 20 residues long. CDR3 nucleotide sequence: TGTGCCAGCAGTTCTCGTCGGGCCGCTTCCCAGAGACTAGTTTCGTACGAGCAGTACTTC. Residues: CASSSRRAASQRLVSYEQYF.

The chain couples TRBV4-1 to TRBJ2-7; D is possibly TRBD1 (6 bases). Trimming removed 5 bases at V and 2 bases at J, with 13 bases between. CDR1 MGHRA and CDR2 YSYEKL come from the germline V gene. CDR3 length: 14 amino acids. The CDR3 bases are TGCGCCAGCAGCGGATTACAGGGCCCCTACGAGCAGTACTTC. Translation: CASSGLQGPYEQYF.

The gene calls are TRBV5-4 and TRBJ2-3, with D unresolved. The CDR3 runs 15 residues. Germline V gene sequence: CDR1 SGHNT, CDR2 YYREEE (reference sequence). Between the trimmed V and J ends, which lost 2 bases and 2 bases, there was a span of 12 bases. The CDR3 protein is CASSFSAGTTDTQYF. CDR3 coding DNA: TGTGCCAGCAGCTTTAGTGCAGGAACCACAGATACGCAGTATTTT. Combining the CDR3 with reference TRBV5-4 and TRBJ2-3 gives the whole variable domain ETGVTQSPTHLIKTRGQQVTLRCSSQSGHNTVSWYQQALGQGPQFIFQYYREEENGRGNFPPRFSGLQFPNYSSELNVNALELDDSALYLCASSFSAGTTDTQYFGPGTRLTVL.

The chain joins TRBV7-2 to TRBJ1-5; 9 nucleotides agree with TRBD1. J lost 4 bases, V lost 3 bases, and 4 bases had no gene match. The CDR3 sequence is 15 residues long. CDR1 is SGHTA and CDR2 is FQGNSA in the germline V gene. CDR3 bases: TGTGCCAGCAGCTTTGGGACAGGGTATAATCAGCCCCAGCATTTT. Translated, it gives CASSFGTGYNQPQHF. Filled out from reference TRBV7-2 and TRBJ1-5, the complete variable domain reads GAGVSQSPSNKVTEKGKDVELRCDPISGHTALYWYRQSLGQGLEFLIYFQGNSAPDKSGLPSDRFSAERTGGSVSTLTIQRTQQEDSAVYLCASSFGTGYNQPQHFGDGTRLSIL.

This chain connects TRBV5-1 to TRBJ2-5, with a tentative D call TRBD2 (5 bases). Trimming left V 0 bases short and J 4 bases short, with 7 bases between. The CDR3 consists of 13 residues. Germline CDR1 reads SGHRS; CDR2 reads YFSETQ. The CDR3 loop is CASSLAGGETQYF. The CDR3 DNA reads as TGCGCCAGCAGCTTGGCCGGAGGAGAGACCCAGTACTTC.

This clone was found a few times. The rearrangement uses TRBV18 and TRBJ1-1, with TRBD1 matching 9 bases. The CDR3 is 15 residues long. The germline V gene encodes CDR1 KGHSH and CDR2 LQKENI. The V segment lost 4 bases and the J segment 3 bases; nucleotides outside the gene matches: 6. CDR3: CASSLRDRVDTEAFF. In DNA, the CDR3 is TGTGCCAGCTCACTACGGGACAGGGTGGACACTGAAGCTTTCTTT.